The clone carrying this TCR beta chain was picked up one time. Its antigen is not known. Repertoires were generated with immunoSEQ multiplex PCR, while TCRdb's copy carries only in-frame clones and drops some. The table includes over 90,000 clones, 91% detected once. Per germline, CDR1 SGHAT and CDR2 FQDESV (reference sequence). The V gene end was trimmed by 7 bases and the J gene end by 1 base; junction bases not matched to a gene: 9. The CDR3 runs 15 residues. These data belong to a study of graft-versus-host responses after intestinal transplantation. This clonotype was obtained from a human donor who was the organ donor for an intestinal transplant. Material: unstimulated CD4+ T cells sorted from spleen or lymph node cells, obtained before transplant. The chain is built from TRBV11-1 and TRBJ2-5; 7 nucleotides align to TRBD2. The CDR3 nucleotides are TGTGCCAGCACCAACTGGGGGGGGGTCCAAGAGACCCAGTACTTC. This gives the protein CASTNWGGVQETQYF.